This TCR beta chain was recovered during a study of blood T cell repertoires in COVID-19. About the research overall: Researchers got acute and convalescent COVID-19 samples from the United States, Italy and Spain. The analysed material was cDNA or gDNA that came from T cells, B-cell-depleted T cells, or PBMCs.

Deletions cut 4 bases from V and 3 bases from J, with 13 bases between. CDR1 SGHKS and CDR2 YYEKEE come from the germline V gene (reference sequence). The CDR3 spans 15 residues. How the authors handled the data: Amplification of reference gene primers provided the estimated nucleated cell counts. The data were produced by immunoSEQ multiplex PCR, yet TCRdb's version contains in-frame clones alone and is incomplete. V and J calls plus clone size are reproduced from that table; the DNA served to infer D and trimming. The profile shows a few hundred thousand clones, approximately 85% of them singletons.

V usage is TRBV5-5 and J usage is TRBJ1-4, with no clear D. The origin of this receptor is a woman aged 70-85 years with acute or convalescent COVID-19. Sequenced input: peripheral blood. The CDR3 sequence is CASSPSEQSNEKLFF. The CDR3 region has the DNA TGTGCCAGCAGCCCCTCGGAACAGTCTAATGAAAAACTGTTTTTT.